Below, 5 T cell receptor beta chains from the same sample are listed, as sequenced in a study of blood T cell repertoires in COVID-19. Here immunoSEQ multiplex PCR was the method, and the copy in TCRdb shows in-frame clones only, minus some. Among some 490,000 clones listed, 70% to 90% were seen once. The specimen sequenced was peripheral blood. These receptors originate from a human donor in a cohort sampled during active COVID-19.

The chain uses TRBV9 and TRBJ1-2, with a possible D match to TRBD1 (5 bases). The CDR3 has 14 residues. The germline V gene encodes CDR1 SGDLS and CDR2 YYNGEE. Trimming cost V 0 bases and J 7 bases, with 13 bases left between them. The CDR3: CASSVGGAALGYTF. CDR3 sequence (DNA): TGTGCCAGCAGCGTAGGTGGGGCCGCCCTTGGCTACACCTTC. Looking up the rest from reference TRBV9 and TRBJ1-2 gives the full variable domain: DSGVTQTPKHLITATGQRVTLRCSPRSGDLSVYWYQQSLDQGLQFLIQYYNGEERAKGNILERFSAQQFPDLHSELNLSSLELGDSALYFCASSVGGAALGYTFGSGTRLTVV.

The gene calls are TRBV6-5 and TRBJ2-7, with D maybe TRBD2 (6 bases). CDR3 length: 15 residues. Germline V lookup: CDR1 MNHEY, CDR2 SVGAGI. The germline V and J ends were trimmed by 5 bases and 2 bases, with 16 bases remaining between them. The DNA of the CDR3 is TGTGCCAGCAGTCTGCTTCGCGGGACCACCTACGAGCAGTACTTC. Translating it yields CASSLLRGTTYEQYF.

V and J are TRBV27 and TRBJ1-2; 7 positions match TRBD1. This CDR3 region has 16 residues. The germline V gene has CDR1 MNHEY and CDR2 SMNVEV (reference sequence). After removal of 6 bases from V and 6 bases from J, the junction contained 16 bases not matched to a gene. CDR3 protein: CASSPKTGRSPNGYTF. CDR3 DNA: TGTGCCAGCAGCCCTAAGACAGGGCGTAGTCCGAATGGCTACACCTTC.

This chain connects TRBV30 to TRBJ2-2; 7 bases agree with TRBD2. The CDR3 has 16 amino acids. Germline-derived CDR1 and CDR2 are GTSNPN and SVGIG (reference sequence). After removal of 1 base from V and 4 bases from J, the junction contained 9 bases not matched to a gene. The CDR3 reads CAWSGGLAEFTGELFF. For the CDR3, the DNA is TGTGCCTGGAGTGGAGGGCTAGCGGAGTTCACCGGGGAGCTGTTTTTT.

Here the CDR3 DNA reads TGTGCCAGCAGCTTATCCAGGGGGGCGAATGGGGCCAACGTCCTGACTTTC. Translated: CASSLSRGANGANVLTF. The rearrangement uses TRBV7-9 and TRBJ2-6, with a tentative D call TRBD1 (7 bases). Germline lookup yields CDR1 SEHNR and CDR2 FQNEAQ (reference sequence). This CDR3 has 17 residues. The ends were cut back, 2 bases at V and 3 bases at J, with 14 bases in the middle.